The 11 T cell receptor beta chains in this list originate from one sample, sequenced in a study of graft-versus-host responses after intestinal transplantation. For these receptors, no antigen is known. The assay was immunoSEQ multiplex PCR, and TCRdb's table has in-frame clones only and misses some. The repertoire consists of 77,000 or so clones, with around 96% occurring once and the leading ten covering about 0.53%. Sequenced material: unstimulated CD8+ T cells sorted from spleen or lymph node cells, taken before intestinal transplant. All receptors derive from a human donor who received an intestinal transplant.

This clone was counted only a few times. The V gene is TRBV4-1, the J gene TRBJ1-3; D ambiguous. CDR1 is MGHRA and CDR2 is YSYEKL in the germline V gene. The CDR3 covers 15 residues. V lost 1 base and J lost 0, with 7 bases in between. CDR3 in DNA: TGCGCCAGCAGCCAAGGCCCATTCTCTGGAAACACCATATATTTT. Translating gives CASSQGPFSGNTIYF.

The V and J genes are TRBV9 and TRBJ2-5; the D gene could be TRBD1 or TRBD2 (7 bases each). Germline CDR1 reads SGDLS; CDR2 reads YYNGEE. The CDR3 has 15 residues. Trimming removed 3 bases at V and 2 bases at J, with 14 bases between. CDR3 nucleotide sequence: TGTGCCAGCAGCGGCATGCAGGGGGGGCAAGAGACCCAGTACTTC. It is translated as CASSGMQGGQETQYF. Together with reference TRBV9 and TRBJ2-5, the CDR3 gives the full variable domain: DSGVTQTPKHLITATGQRVTLRCSPRSGDLSVYWYQQSLDQGLQFLIQYYNGEERAKGNILERFSAQQFPDLHSELNLSSLELGDSALYFCASSGMQGGQETQYFGPGTRLLVL.

This sequence joins TRBV5-5 and TRBJ1-1; TRBD1 is a possible D gene (5 bases). With 1 base removed from V and 2 bases from J, the gap between germline ends came to 12 bases. From germline, CDR1 is SGHKS and CDR2 YYEKEE (reference sequence). The CDR3 sequence is 15 residues long. The CDR3 reads CASSLWGTGNTEAFF. The CDR3 region has the DNA TGTGCCAGCAGCTTGTGGGGAACAGGAAACACTGAAGCTTTCTTT.

The chain recombines TRBV9 with TRBJ2-7, with TRBD1 identical over 7 bases. There are 17 residues in the CDR3. Germline V gene sequence: CDR1 SGDLS, CDR2 YYNGEE. V lost 5 bases and J lost 0; bases outside the gene matches: 14. CDR3 protein: CASRLTGITTYSYEQYF. The CDR3, as DNA: TGTGCCAGCAGATTGACAGGGATAACAACTTACTCCTACGAGCAGTACTTC.

V gene TRBV10-1 combines with J gene TRBJ2-5; tentatively, D is TRBD1 or TRBD2 (5 bases each). CDR3 length: 14 residues. V lost 0 bases to trimming and J lost 5 bases, with 10 bases between them. Looked up from germline, CDR1 is WNHNN and CDR2 is SYGVQD (reference sequence). In DNA, the CDR3 is TGCGCCAGCAGTGAGTCTACGGGGCGGGAGACCCAGTACTTC. It encodes CASSESTGRETQYF.

The gene calls are TRBV28 and TRBJ2-3; 8 bases match TRBD2. Germline V lookup: CDR1 MDHEN, CDR2 SYDVKM. The V gene end was trimmed by 6 bases and the J gene end by 5 bases; junction bases not matched to a gene: 4. CDR3 length: 13 amino acids. The CDR3 reads CASRPGLVDTQYF. The CDR3 DNA reads TGTGCCAGCAGGCCGGGACTAGTAGATACGCAGTATTTT.

The genes are TRBV6-1 and TRBJ2-7; no reliable D call. V lost 5 bases to trimming and J lost 2 bases, with 13 bases between them. The CDR3 runs 14 residues. The germline CDR1 and CDR2 sequences are MNHNS and SASEGT. For the CDR3, the DNA is TGTGCCAGCAGTTTGACTGAATTAACCTACGAGCAGTACTTC. It translates to CASSLTELTYEQYF.

This chain connects TRBV5-1 to TRBJ2-5; 13 bases agree with TRBD2. The CDR3 is made up of 15 amino acids. From germline, CDR1 is SGHRS and CDR2 YFSETQ. Germline trimming cut 4 bases from V and 2 bases from J; bases unmatched to any gene: 2. The CDR3 reads CASSQGLAGQETQYF. The CDR3 nucleotides read TGCGCCAGCAGCCAGGGACTAGCGGGGCAAGAGACCCAGTACTTC.

The V and J genes are TRBV6-5 and TRBJ1-2; 10 bases map to TRBD1. Germline V gene lookup returns CDR1 MNHEY and CDR2 SVGAGI. V dropped 0 bases and J dropped 6; count of bases not matched to a gene: 4. The CDR3 loop spans 15 amino acids. CDR3 sequence: CASSYSGTGEDGYTF. The CDR3 bases are TGTGCCAGCAGTTACTCGGGGACAGGGGAGGATGGCTACACCTTC.

This chain links TRBV27 with TRBJ1-3; D uncertain. The V and J ends lost 2 bases and 0 bases respectively, with 11 bases between them. CDR1 and CDR2 (germline): MNHEY, SMNVEV (reference sequence). This CDR3 has 16 amino acids. Here the CDR3 reads CASSLDRASSGNTIYF. In nucleotides, the CDR3 is TGTGCCAGCAGTTTAGATCGGGCTTCCTCTGGAAACACCATATATTTT.

The chain couples TRBV27 to TRBJ1-5, with D uncertain. Looked up from germline, CDR1 is MNHEY and CDR2 is SMNVEV (reference sequence). CDR3 length: 13 residues. The ends were cut back, 0 bases at V and 7 bases at J, with 7 bases in the middle. The CDR3 protein is CASSLSTGQPQHF. The CDR3 nucleotides read TGTGCCAGCAGTTTATCGACCGGACAGCCCCAGCATTTT.